This TCR beta chain was recorded in a study of T cells after yellow fever vaccination. Whole-study findings and limits: Overlap between CD4 and CD8 compartments was detected for a small share of clonotypes.

About this clonotype itself: What it binds is not known. Sequence at one end of the junction differs from germline and may be a read error.

The authors made TCR cDNA by 5'RACE template switching, adding a universal primer site and UMIs. TCRdb redid the calling of the 5' RACE reads with MiXCR, one entry per CDR3 protein. The data contain 350,000 to 450,000 distinct CDR3 sequences, roughly 20% of them singletons. The CDR3 has 14 residues. Germline CDR1 is ENHRY and CDR2 is SYGVKD. The sequenced sample was PBMCs, obtained before the yellow fever booster vaccination. This chain connects TRBV10-3 to TRBJ1-2; D is unresolved. This clonotype was sampled from a man between 18 and 35 years old who received the YFV17D yellow fever vaccine. The CDR3 DNA is TGTGCCATCAGTGATTCTCGCGACACCTATGGCGACACCTTC. Translated: CAISDSRDTYGDTF.